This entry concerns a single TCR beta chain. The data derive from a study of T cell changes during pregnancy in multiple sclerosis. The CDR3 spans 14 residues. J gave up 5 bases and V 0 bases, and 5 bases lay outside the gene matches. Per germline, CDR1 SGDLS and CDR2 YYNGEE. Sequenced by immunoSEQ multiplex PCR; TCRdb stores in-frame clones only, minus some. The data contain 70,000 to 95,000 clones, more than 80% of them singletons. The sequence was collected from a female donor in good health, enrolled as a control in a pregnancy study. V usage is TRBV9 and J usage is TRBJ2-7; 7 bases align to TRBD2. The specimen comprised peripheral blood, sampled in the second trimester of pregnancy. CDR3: CASSVAGGRDEQYF. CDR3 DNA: TGTGCCAGCAGCGTAGCGGGGGGTCGAGACGAGCAGTACTTC.